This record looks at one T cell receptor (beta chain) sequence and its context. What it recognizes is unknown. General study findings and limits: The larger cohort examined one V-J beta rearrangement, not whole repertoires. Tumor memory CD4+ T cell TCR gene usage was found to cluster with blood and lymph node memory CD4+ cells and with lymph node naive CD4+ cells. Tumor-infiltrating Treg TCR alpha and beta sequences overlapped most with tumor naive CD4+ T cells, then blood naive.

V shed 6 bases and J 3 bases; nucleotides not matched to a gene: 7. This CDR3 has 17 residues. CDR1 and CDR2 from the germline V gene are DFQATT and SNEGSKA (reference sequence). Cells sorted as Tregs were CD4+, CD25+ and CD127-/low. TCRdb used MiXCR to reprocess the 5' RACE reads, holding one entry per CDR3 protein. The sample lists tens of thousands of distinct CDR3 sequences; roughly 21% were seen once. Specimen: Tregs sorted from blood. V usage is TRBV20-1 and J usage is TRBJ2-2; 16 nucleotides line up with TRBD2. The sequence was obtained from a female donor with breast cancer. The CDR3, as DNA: TGCAGTGCCGGGGGACTAGCGGGAGGGCTGGACACCGGGGAGCTGTTTTTT. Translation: CSAGGLAGGLDTGELFF.